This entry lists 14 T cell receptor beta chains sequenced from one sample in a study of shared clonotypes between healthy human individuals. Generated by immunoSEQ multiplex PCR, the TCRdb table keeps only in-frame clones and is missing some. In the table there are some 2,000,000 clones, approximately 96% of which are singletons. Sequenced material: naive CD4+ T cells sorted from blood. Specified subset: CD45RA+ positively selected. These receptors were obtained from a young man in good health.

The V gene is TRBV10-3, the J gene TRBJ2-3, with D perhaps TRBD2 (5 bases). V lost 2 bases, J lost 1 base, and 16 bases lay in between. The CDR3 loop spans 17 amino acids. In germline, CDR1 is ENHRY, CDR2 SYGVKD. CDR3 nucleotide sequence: TGTGCCATCAGTGAGGGATCCGGGGTAAGGGGCACAGATACGCAGTATTTT. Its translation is CAISEGSGVRGTDTQYF.

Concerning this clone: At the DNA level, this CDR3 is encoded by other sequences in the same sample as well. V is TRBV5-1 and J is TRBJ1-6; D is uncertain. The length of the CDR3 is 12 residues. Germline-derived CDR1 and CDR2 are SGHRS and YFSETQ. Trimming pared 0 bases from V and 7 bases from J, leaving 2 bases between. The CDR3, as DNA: TGCGCCAGCAGCTTGGGAAATTCACCCCTCCACTTT. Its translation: CASSLGNSPLHF.

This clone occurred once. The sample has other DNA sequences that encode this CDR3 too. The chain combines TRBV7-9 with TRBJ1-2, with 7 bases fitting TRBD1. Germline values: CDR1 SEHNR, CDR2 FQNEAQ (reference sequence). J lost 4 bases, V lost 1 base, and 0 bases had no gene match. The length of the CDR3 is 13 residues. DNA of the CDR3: TGTGCCAGCAGCTTAGGGACAGGCTATGGCTACACCTTC. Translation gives CASSLGTGYGYTF.

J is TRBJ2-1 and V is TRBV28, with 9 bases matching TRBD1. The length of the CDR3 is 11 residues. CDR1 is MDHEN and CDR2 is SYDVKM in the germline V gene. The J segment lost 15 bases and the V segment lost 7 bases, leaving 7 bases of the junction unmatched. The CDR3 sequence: CASIGLDRGFF. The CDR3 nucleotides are TGTGCCAGCATCGGCCTGGACAGGGGGTTCTTC.

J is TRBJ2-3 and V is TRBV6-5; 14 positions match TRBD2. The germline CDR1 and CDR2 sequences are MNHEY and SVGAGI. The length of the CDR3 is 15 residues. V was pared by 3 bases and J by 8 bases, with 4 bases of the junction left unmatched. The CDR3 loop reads CASSYGTSGSGTQYF. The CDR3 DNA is TGTGCCAGCAGTTATGGGACTAGCGGGAGTGGTACGCAGTATTTT.

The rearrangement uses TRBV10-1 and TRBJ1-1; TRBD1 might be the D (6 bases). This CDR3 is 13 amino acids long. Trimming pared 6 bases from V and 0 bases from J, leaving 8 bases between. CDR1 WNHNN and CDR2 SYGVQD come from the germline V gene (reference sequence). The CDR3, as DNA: TGCGCCAGCAGCGAGGGGGTGAACACTGAAGCTTTCTTT. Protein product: CASSEGVNTEAFF.

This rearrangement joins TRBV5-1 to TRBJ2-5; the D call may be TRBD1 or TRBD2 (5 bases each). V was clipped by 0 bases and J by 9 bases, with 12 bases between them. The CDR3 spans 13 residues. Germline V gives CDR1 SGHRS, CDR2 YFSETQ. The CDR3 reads CASSLVPRGAQYF. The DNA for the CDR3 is TGCGCCAGCAGCTTGGTTCCCCGAGGGGCCCAGTACTTC.

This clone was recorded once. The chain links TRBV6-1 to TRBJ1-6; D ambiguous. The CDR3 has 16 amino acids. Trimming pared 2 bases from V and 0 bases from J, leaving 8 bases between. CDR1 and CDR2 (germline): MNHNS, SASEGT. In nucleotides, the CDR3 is TGTGCCAGCAGTGAATCGGTGAGCTCCTATAATTCACCCCTCCACTTT. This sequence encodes CASSESVSSYNSPLHF.

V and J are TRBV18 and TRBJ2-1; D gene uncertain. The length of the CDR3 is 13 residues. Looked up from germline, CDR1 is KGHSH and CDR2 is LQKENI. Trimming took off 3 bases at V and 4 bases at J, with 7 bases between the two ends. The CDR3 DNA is TGTGCCAGCTCACCTGAACGATACAATGAGCAGTTCTTC. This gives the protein CASSPERYNEQFF.

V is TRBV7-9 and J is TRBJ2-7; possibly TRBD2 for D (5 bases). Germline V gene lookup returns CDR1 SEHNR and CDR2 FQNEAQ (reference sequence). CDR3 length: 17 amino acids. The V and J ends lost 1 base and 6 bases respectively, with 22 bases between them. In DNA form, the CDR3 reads TGTGCCAGCAGCTTAGAGAGAGGTTGGAAGAGTGCGGGCGAGCAGTACTTC. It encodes CASSLERGWKSAGEQYF.

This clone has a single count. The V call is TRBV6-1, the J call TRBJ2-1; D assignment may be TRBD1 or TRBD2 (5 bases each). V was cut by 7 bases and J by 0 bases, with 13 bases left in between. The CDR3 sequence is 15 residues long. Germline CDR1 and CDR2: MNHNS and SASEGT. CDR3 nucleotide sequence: TGTGCCAGCACCGGGGCCTTGAGCTCCTACAATGAGCAGTTCTTC. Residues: CASTGALSSYNEQFF.

The CDR3: CASSEVGGPAFF. Here the CDR3 DNA reads TGTGCCAGCAGTGAAGTAGGGGGGCCGGCTTTCTTT. This chain uses TRBV6-1 with TRBJ1-1; possibly TRBD1 for D (6 bases). Per the germline V gene, CDR1 is MNHNS and CDR2 is SASEGT. This CDR3 has 12 amino acids. V lost 1 base, J lost 11 bases, and 11 bases lay in between.

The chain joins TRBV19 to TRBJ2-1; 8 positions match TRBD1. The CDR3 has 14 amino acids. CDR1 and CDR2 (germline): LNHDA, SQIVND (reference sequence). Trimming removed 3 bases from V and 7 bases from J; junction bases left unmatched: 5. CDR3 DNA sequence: TGTGCCAGTAGTATCCGGGACAGGATAAATGAGCAGTTCTTC. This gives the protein CASSIRDRINEQFF. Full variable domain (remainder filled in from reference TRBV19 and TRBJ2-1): DGGITQSPKYLFRKEGQNVTLSCEQNLNHDAMYWYRQDPGQGLRLIYYSQIVNDFQKGDIAEGYSVSREKKESFPLTVTSAQKNPTAFYLCASSIRDRINEQFFGPGTRLTVL.

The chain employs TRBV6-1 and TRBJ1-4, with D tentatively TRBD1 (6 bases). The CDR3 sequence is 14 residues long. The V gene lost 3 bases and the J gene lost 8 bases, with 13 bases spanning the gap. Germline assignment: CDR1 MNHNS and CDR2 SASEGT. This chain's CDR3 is CASSDIGGGEKLFF. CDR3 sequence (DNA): TGTGCCAGCAGTGATATAGGGGGGGGAGAAAAACTGTTTTTT.